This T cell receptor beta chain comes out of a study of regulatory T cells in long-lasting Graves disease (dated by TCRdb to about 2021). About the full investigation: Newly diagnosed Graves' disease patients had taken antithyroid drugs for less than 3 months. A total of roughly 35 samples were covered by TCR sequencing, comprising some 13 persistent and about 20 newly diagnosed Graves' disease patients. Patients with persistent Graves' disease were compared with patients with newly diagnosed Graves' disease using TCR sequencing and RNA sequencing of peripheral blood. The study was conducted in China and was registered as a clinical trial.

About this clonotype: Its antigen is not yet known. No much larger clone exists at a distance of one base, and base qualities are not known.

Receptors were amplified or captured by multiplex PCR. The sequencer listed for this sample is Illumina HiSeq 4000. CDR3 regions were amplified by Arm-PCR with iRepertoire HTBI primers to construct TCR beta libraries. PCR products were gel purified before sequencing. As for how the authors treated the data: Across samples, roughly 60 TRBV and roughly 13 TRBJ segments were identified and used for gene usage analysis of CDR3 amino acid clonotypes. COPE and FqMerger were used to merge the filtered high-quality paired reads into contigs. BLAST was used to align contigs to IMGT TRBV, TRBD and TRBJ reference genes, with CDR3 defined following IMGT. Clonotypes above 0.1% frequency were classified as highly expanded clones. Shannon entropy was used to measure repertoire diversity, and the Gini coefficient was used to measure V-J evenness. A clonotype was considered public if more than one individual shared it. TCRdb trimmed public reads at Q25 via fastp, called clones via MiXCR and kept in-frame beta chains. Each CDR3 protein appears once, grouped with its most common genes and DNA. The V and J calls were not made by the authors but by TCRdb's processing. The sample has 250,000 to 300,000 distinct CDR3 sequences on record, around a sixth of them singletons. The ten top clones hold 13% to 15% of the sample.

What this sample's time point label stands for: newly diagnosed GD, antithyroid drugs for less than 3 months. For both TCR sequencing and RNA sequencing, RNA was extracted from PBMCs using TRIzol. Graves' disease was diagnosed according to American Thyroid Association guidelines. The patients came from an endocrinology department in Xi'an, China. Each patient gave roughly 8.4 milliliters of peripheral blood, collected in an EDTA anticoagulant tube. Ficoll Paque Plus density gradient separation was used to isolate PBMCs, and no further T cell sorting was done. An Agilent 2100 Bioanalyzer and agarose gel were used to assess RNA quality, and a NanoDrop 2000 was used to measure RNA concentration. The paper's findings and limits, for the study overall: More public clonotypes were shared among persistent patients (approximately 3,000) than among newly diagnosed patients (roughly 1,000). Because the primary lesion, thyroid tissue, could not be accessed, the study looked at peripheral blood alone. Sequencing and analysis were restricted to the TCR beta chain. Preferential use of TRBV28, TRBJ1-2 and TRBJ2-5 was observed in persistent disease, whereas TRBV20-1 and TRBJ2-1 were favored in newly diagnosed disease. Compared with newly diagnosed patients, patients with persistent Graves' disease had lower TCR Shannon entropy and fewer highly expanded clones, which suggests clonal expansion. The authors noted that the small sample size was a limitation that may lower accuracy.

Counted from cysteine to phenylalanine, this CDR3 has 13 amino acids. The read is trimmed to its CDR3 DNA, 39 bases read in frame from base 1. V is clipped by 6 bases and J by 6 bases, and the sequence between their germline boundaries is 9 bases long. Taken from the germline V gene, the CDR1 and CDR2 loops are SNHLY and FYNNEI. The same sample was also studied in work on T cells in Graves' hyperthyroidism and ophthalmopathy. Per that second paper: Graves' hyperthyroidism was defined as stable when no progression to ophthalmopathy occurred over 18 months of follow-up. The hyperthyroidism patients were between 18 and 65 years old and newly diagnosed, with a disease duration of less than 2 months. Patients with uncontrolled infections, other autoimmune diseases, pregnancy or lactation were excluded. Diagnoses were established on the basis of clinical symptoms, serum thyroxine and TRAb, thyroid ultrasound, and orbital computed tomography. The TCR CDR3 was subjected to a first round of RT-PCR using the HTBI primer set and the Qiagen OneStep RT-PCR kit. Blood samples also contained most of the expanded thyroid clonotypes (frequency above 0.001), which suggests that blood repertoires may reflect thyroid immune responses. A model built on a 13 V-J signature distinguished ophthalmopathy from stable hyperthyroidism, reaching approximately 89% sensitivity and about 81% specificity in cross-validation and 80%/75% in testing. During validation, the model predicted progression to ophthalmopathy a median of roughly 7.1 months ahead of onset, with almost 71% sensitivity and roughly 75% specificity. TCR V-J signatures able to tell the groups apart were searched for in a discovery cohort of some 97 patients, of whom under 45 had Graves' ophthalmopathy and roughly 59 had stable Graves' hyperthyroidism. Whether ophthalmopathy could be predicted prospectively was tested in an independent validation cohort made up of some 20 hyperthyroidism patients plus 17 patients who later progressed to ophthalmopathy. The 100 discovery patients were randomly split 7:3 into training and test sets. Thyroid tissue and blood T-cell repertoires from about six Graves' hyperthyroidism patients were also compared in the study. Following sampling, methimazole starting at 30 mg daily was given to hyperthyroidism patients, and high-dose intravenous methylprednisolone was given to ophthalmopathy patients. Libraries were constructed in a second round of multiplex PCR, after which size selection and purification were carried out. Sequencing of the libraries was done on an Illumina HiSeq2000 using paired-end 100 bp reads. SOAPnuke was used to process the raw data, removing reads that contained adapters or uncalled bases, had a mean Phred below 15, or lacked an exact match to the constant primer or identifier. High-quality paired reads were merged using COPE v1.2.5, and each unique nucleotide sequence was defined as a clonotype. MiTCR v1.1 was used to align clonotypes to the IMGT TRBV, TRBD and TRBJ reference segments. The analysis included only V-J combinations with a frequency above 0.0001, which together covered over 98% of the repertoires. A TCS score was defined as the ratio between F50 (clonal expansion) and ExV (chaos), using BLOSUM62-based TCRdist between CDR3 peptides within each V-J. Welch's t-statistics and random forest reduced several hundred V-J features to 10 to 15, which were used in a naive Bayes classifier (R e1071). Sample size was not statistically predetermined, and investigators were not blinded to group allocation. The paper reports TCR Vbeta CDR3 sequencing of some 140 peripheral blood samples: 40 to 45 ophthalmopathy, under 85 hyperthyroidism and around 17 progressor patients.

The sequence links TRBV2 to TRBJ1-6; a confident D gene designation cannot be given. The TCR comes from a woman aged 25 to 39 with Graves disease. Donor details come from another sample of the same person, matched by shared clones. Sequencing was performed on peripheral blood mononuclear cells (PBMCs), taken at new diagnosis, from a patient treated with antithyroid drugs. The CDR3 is CASSAGSNSPLHF. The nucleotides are TGTGCCAGCAGCGCTGGTTCTAATTCACCCCTCCACTTT.